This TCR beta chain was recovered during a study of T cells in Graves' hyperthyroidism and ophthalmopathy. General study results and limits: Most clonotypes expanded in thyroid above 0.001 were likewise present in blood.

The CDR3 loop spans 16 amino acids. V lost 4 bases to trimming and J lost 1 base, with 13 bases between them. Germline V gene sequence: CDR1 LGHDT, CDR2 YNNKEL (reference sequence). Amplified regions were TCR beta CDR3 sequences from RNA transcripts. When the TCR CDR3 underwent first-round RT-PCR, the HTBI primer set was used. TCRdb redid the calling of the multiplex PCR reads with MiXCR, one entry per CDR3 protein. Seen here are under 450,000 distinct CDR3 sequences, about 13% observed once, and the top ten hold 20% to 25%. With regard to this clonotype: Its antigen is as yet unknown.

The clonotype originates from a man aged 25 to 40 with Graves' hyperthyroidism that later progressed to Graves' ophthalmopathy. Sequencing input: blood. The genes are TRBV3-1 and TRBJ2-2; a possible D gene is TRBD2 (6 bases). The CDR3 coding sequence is TGTGCCAGCAGCCCGTTCTTGGGGGGGAACACCGGGGAGCTGTTTTTT. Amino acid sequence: CASSPFLGGNTGELFF.